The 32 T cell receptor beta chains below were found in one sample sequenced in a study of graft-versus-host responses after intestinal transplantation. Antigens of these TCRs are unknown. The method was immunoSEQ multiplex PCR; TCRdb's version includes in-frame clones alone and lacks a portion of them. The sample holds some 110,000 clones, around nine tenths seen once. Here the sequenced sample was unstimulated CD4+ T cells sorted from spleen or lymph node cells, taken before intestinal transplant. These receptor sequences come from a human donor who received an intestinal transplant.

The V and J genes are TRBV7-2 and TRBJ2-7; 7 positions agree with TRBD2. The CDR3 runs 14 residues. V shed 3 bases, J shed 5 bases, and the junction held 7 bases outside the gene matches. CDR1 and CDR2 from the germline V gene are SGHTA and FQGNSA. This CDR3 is CASSLGGYKDEQYF. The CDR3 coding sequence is TGTGCCAGCAGCTTGGGAGGGTACAAAGACGAGCAGTACTTC.

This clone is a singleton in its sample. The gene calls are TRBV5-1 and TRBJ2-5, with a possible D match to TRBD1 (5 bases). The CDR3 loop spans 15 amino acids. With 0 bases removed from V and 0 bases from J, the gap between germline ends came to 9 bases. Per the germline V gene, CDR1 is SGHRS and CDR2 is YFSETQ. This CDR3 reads CASSLEGVNQETQYF. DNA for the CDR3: TGCGCCAGCAGCTTGGAAGGGGTGAACCAAGAGACCCAGTACTTC.

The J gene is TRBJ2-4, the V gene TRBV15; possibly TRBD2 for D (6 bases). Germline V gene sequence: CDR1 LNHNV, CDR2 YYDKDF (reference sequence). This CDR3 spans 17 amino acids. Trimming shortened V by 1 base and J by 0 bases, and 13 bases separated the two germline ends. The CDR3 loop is CATSRGGGRLAKNIQYF. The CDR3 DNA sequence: TGTGCCACCAGCAGAGGGGGTGGGAGGCTAGCCAAAAACATTCAGTACTTC.

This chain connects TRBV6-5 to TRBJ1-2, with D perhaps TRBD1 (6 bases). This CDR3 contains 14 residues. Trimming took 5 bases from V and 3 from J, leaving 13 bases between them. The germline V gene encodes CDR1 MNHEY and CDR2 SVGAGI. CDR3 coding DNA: TGTGCCAGCAGTAACCCGGGACAATACTATGGCTACACCTTC. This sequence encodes CASSNPGQYYGYTF.

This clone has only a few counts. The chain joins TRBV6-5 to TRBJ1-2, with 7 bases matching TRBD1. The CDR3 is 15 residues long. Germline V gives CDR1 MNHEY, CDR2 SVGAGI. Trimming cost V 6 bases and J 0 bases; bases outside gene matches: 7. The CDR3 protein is CASRSEGTANYGYTF. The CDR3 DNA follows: TGTGCCAGCAGAAGCGAGGGGACAGCTAACTATGGCTACACCTTC.

CDR3 region: CASSHFSGNTIYF. The CDR3 DNA is TGTGCCAGCAGCCATTTCTCTGGAAACACCATATATTTT. The chain combines TRBV11-2 with TRBJ1-3, with D hard to call. From germline, CDR1 is SGHAT and CDR2 FQNNGV. V was cut by 5 bases and J by 0 bases, with 5 bases left in between. The CDR3 has 13 amino acids.

The CDR3 nucleotides are TGTGCCAGCACCGAGCGTACGGGAACTGGCTACACCTTC. It yields the protein CASTERTGTGYTF. This chain uses TRBV2 with TRBJ1-2; D unresolved. CDR1 and CDR2 (germline): SNHLY, FYNNEI. The CDR3 has 13 amino acids. The V and J ends lost 7 bases and 7 bases respectively, with 16 bases between them.

The CDR3 region is CSVVAGITDTQYF. In DNA form, the CDR3 reads TGCAGCGTTGTGGCAGGGATCACAGATACGCAGTATTTT. J is TRBJ2-3 and V is TRBV29-1, with TRBD1 as a possible D gene (5 bases). Germline CDR1 reads SQVTM; CDR2 reads ANQGSEA. V was shortened by 4 bases and J by 2 bases, with 10 bases between the two germline ends. CDR3 length: 13 residues.

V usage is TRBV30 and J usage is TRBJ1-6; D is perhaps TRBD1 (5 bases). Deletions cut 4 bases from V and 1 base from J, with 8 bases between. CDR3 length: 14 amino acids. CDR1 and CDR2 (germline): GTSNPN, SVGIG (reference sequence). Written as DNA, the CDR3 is TGTGCCTGGACAGGGAAGTCCTATAATTCACCCCTCCACTTT. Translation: CAWTGKSYNSPLHF. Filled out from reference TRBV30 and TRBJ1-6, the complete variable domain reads SQTIHQWPATLVQPVGSPLSLECTVEGTSNPNLYWYRQAAGRGLQLLFYSVGIGQISSEVPQNLSASRPQDRQFILSSKKLLLSDSGFYLCAWTGKSYNSPLHFGNGTRLTVT.

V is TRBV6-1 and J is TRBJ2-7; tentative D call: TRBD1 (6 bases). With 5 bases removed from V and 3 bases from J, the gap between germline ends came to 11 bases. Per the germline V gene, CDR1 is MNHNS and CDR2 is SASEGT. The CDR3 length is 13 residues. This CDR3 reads CASSRGGIYEQYF. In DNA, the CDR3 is TGTGCCAGCAGTCGAGGGGGTATCTACGAGCAGTACTTC.

DNA for the CDR3: TGTGCCAGCAGTTTTGGGCAGCTCAATCAGCCCCAGCATTTT. Protein sequence: CASSFGQLNQPQHF. J is TRBJ1-5 and V is TRBV27; D gene unclear. The V gene's germline CDR1 is MNHEY and CDR2 SMNVEV (reference sequence). The CDR3 sequence is 14 residues long. Trimming stripped 3 bases from V and 3 bases from J, with 9 bases between.

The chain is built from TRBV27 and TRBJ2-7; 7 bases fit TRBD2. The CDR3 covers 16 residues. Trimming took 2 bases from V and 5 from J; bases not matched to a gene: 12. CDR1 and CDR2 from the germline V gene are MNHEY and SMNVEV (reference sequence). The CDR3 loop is CASSLGLAGVKNEQYF. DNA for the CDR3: TGTGCCAGCAGTTTAGGTCTGGCGGGAGTTAAAAACGAGCAGTACTTC.

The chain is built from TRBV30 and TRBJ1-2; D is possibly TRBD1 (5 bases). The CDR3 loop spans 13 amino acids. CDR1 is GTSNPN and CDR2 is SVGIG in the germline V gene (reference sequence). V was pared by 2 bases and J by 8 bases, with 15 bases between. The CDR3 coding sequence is TGTGCCTGGAGTCCCATCTTGACAGAGGGCTACACCTTC. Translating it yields CAWSPILTEGYTF.

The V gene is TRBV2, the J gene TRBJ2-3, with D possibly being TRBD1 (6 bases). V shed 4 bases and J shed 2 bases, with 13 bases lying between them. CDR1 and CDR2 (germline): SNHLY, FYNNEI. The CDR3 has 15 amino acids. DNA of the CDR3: TGTGCCAGCAGTGGGCAGGGGTTAGACACAGATACGCAGTATTTT. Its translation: CASSGQGLDTDTQYF.

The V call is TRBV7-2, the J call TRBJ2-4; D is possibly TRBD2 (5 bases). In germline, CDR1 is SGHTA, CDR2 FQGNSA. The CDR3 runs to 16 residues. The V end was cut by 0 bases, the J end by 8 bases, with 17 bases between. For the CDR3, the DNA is TGTGCCAGCAGCTTAGCGCTAACTGGTTGGGGAGACATTCAGTACTTC. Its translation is CASSLALTGWGDIQYF.

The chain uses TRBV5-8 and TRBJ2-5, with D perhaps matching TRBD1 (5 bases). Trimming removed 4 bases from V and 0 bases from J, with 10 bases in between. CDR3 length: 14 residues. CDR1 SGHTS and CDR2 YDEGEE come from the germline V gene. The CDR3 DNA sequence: TGTGCCAGCAGCACTACAGGCAACCAAGAGACCCAGTACTTC. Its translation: CASSTTGNQETQYF.

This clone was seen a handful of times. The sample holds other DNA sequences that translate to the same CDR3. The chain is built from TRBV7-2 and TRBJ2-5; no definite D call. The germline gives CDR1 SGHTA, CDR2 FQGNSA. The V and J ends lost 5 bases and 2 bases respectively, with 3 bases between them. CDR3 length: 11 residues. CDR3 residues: CASSLQETQYF. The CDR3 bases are TGTGCCAGCAGCCTACAAGAGACCCAGTACTTC.

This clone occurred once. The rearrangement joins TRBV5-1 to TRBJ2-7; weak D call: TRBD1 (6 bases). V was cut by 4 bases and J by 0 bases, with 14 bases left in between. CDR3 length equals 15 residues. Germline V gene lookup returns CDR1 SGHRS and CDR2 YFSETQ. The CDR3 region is CASSLGGGASYEQYF. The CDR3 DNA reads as TGCGCCAGCAGCCTGGGTGGGGGCGCCTCCTACGAGCAGTACTTC.

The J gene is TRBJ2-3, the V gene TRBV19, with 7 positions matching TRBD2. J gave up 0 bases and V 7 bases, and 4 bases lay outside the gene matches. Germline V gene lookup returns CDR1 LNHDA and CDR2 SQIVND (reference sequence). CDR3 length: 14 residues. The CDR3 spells CASKGGPSTDTQYF. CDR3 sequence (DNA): TGTGCCAGTAAGGGAGGGCCAAGCACAGATACGCAGTATTTT.

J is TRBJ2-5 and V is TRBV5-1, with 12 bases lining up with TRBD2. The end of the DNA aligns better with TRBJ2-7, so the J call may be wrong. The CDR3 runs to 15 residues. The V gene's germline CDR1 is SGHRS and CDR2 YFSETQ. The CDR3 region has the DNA TGCGCCAGCAGCTCAGCCGGGACTAGCGGGCTCGAGCAGTACTTC. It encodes CASSSAGTSGLEQYF.

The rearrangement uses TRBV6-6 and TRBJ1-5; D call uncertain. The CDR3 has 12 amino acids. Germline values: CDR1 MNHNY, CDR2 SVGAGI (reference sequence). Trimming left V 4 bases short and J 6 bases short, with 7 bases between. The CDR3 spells CASSSVSQPQHF. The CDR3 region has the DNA TGTGCCAGCAGTTCGGTGAGTCAGCCCCAGCATTTT.

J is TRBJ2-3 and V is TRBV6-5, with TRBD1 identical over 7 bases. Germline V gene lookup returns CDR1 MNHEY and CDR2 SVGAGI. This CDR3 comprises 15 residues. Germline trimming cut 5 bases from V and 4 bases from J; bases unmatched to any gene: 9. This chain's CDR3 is CASSPDRALPDTQYF. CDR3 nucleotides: TGTGCCAGCAGTCCCGACAGGGCGCTCCCAGATACGCAGTATTTT.

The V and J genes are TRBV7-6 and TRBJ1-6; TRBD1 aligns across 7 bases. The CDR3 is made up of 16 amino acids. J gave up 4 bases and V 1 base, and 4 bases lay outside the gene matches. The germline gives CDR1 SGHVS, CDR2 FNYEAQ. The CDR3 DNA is TGTGCCAGCAGCTTAGAGGACAGGAGATATAATTCACCCCTCCACTTT. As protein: CASSLEDRRYNSPLHF.

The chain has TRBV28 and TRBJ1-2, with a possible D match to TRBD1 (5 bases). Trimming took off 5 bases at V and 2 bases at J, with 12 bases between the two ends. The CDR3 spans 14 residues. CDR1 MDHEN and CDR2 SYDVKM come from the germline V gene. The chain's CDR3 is CASSLARQNYGYTF. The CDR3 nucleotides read TGTGCCAGCAGTCTCGCCCGACAGAACTATGGCTACACCTTC.

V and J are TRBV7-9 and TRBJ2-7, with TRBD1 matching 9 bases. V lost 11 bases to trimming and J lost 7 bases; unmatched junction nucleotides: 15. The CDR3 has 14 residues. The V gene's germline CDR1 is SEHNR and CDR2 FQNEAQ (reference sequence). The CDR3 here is CASFGTGWIQEQYF. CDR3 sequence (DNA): TGTGCCTCATTCGGGACAGGGTGGATTCAGGAGCAGTACTTC.

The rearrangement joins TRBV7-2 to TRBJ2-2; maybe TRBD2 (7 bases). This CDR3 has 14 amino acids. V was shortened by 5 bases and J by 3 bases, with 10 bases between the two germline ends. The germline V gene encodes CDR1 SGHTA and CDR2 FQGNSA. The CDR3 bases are TGTGCCAGCAGCAGGGGGGGGTACACCGGGGAGCTGTTTTTT. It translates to CASSRGGYTGELFF.

The CDR3 region is CASSLGQGALYGYTF. CDR3 DNA: TGCGCCAGCAGCTTGGGACAGGGGGCGTTGTATGGCTACACCTTC. This chain uses TRBV5-1 with TRBJ1-2, with 10 positions matching TRBD1. V lost 0 bases to trimming and J lost 5 bases; unmatched junction nucleotides: 4. The CDR3 extends over 15 amino acids. Germline CDR1 reads SGHRS; CDR2 reads YFSETQ.

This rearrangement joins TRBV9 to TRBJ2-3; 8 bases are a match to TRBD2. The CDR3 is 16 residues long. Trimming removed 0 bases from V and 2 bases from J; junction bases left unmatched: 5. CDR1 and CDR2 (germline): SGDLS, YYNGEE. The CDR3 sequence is CASSVDPGGSTDTQYF. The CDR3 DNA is TGTGCCAGCAGCGTAGATCCGGGAGGGTCCACAGATACGCAGTATTTT.

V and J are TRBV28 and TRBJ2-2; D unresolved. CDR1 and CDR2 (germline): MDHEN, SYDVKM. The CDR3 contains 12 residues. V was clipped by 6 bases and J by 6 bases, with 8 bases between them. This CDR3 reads CASRRGPGELFF. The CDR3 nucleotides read TGTGCCAGCAGGCGTGGTCCCGGGGAGCTGTTTTTT. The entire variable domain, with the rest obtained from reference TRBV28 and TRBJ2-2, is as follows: DVKVTQSSRYLVKRTGEKVFLECVQDMDHENMFWYRQDPGLGLRLIYFSYDVKMKEKGDIPEGYSVSREKKERFSLILESASTNQTSMYLCASRRGPGELFFGEGSRLTVL.

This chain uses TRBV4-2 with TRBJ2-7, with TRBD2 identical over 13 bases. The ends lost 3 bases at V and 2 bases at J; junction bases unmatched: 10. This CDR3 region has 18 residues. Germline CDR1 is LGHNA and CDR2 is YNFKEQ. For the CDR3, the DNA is TGTGCCAGCAGCCAGTTCGGACTAGCGGGAGAAAGCACCTACGAGCAGTACTTC. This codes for CASSQFGLAGESTYEQYF.

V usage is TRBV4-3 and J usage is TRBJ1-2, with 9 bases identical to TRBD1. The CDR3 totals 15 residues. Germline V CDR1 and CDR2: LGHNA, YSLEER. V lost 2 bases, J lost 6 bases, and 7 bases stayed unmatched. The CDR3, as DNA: TGCGCCAGCAGCCAAACCCCGGGACAGGGAGATGGCTACACCTTC. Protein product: CASSQTPGQGDGYTF.

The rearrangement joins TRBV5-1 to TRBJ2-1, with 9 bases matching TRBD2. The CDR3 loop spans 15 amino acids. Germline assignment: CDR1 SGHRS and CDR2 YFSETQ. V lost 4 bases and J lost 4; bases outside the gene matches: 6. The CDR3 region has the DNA TGCGCCAGCAGCGGGAGCGGGGGGCTTTACAATGAGCAGTTCTTC. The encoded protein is CASSGSGGLYNEQFF.